Below are 31 T cell receptor beta chains sequenced from a single sample in a study of CD8+ T cells in alopecia areata. Following RNA extraction, reverse transcription yielded cDNA that acted as the sequencing template. Sequencing used immunoSEQ multiplex PCR; TCRdb keeps in-frame clones, though not all of them. The sample lists 200,000 or so clones, around three fifths occurring once. Sequencing used CD4+ T cells sorted from blood, obtained at week 0. The origin of the receptors is a human donor with alopecia areata.

The J gene is TRBJ1-2, the V gene TRBV30, with no clear D. The CDR3 has 12 amino acids. V was cut by 3 bases and J by 3 bases, with 8 bases left in between. Germline CDR1 is GTSNPN and CDR2 is SVGIG (reference sequence). The CDR3 DNA reads TGTGCCTGGAGCCCAGACTACTATGGCTACACCTTC. This encodes CAWSPDYYGYTF. The full variable domain, its missing parts supplied by reference TRBV30 and TRBJ1-2, is SQTIHQWPATLVQPVGSPLSLECTVEGTSNPNLYWYRQAAGRGLQLLFYSVGIGQISSEVPQNLSASRPQDRQFILSSKKLLLSDSGFYLCAWSPDYYGYTFGSGTRLTVV.

The chain carries TRBV30 and TRBJ1-1, with no clear D. CDR3 length equals 14 residues. Trimming took 0 bases from V and 2 from J, leaving 10 bases between them. Per the germline V gene, CDR1 is GTSNPN and CDR2 is SVGIG (reference sequence). The CDR3 protein is CAWSVLPLNTEAFF. The CDR3 coding sequence is TGTGCCTGGAGTGTACTACCACTAAACACTGAAGCTTTCTTT.

The CDR3 protein is CASSRQGAESQPQHF. CDR3 DNA: TGTGCCAGCAGCCGACAGGGCGCTGAGAGTCAGCCCCAGCATTTT. The rearrangement uses TRBV6-6 and TRBJ1-5; the match to TRBD1 covers 7 bases. The CDR3 has 15 amino acids. Germline V gene data show CDR1 as MNHNY and CDR2 as SVGAGI (reference sequence). Trimming cost V 6 bases and J 6 bases; bases outside gene matches: 11.

The rearrangement uses TRBV5-6 and TRBJ1-6; D is unresolved. Trimming removed 0 bases from V and 9 bases from J, with 4 bases in between. CDR1 is SGHDT and CDR2 is YYEEEE in the germline V gene. The CDR3 sequence is 12 residues long. DNA for the CDR3: TGTGCCAGCAGCTTGGCAGCTTCACCCCTCCACTTT. Protein product: CASSLAASPLHF.

The chain combines TRBV29-1 with TRBJ2-7, with D perhaps TRBD2 (6 bases). Germline V CDR1 and CDR2: SQVTM, ANQGSEA. The germline V and J ends were trimmed by 6 bases and 0 bases, with 15 bases remaining between them. CDR3 length: 14 residues. The CDR3 here is CSVAGGYSSYEQYF. CDR3 nucleotide sequence: TGCAGCGTCGCTGGGGGGTATAGCTCCTACGAGCAGTACTTC.

V usage is TRBV14 and J usage is TRBJ2-2; 10 bases fit TRBD2. V lost 1 base to trimming and J lost 6 bases; unmatched junction nucleotides: 8. This CDR3 spans 17 amino acids. Germline-derived CDR1 and CDR2 are SGHDN and FVKESK. Written as DNA, the CDR3 is TGTGCCAGCAGCCAAGGCCAGCGGGGGGGCAAGGCCGGGGAGCTGTTTTTT. This codes for CASSQGQRGGKAGELFF.

This clone was detected only once. The chain employs TRBV29-1 and TRBJ1-1, with 8 bases aligning to TRBD1. This CDR3 has 14 residues. CDR1 and CDR2 (germline): SQVTM, ANQGSEA. With 4 bases clipped from V and 1 base from J, the junction kept 5 bases outside the gene matches. CDR3 DNA sequence: TGCAGCGTTGCTCGGGGGACAGGGAACACTGAAGCTTTCTTT. This codes for CSVARGTGNTEAFF.

CDR3 sequence (DNA): TGTGCCAGTAGTATAACAGGGGGCAATCAGCCCCAGCATTTT. Translating gives CASSITGGNQPQHF. V and J are TRBV19 and TRBJ1-5; 7 bases align to TRBD1. The CDR3 loop spans 14 amino acids. The J segment lost 2 bases and the V segment lost 2 bases, leaving 0 bases of the junction unmatched. Germline lookup yields CDR1 LNHDA and CDR2 SQIVND (reference sequence).

This chain joins TRBV4-2 and TRBJ2-6, with a possible D match to TRBD1 (5 bases). The V and J ends lost 4 bases and 4 bases respectively, with 11 bases between them. This CDR3 is built from 15 residues. In germline, CDR1 is LGHNA, CDR2 YNFKEQ. The DNA for the CDR3 is TGTGCCAGCAGCCTGGCTGGGGCCGGGGCCAACGTCCTGACTTTC. The encoded protein is CASSLAGAGANVLTF.

V gene TRBV18 combines with J gene TRBJ2-3; 13 bases align to TRBD2. CDR1 and CDR2 from the germline V gene are KGHSH and LQKENI. V shed 6 bases and J 5 bases; nucleotides not matched to a gene: 8. The CDR3 runs 16 residues. This CDR3 is CASSPPLAGGQDTQYF. For the CDR3, the DNA is TGTGCCAGCTCGCCCCCACTAGCGGGGGGGCAAGATACGCAGTATTTT.

In its sample, this clone was seen a few times. The J gene is TRBJ2-5, the V gene TRBV4-1; D not resolved. Germline-derived CDR1 and CDR2 are MGHRA and YSYEKL. Trimming took off 1 base at V and 0 bases at J, with 9 bases between the two ends. There are 15 residues in the CDR3. This CDR3 is CASSQGAKNQETQYF. CDR3 nucleotide sequence: TGCGCCAGCAGCCAAGGGGCCAAGAACCAAGAGACCCAGTACTTC.

This clone was seen a few times. The J gene is TRBJ2-1, the V gene TRBV6-5, with 9 bases matching TRBD2. Germline assignment: CDR1 MNHEY and CDR2 SVGAGI. CDR3 length: 16 residues. The V and J ends lost 4 bases and 0 bases, in that order; junction bases with no gene match: 4. CDR3 in DNA: TGTGCCAGCAGTTCCCTAGCGGGGACCTCCTACAATGAGCAGTTCTTC. This sequence encodes CASSSLAGTSYNEQFF.

This clone was detected a few times. The V and J genes are TRBV11-2 and TRBJ2-7; D remains unclear. V lost 4 bases and J 2 bases, leaving 9 bases between the germline ends. This CDR3 contains 13 residues. Germline V CDR1 and CDR2: SGHAT, FQNNGV. The CDR3 region is CASSSSFAYEQYF. Written as DNA, the CDR3 is TGTGCCAGCAGCTCCTCTTTCGCCTACGAGCAGTACTTC. Drawing the rest from reference TRBV11-2 and TRBJ2-7, the complete variable domain is EAGVAQSPRYKIIEKRQSVAFWCNPISGHATLYWYQQILGQGPKLLIQFQNNGVVDDSQLPKDRFSAERLKGVDSTLKIQPAKLEDSAVYLCASSSSFAYEQYFGPGTRLTVT.

This chain connects TRBV5-1 to TRBJ2-1; D remains ambiguous. V lost 0 bases, J lost 10 bases, and 11 bases lay in between. The CDR3 is made up of 13 amino acids. Germline V gene sequence: CDR1 SGHRS, CDR2 YFSETQ. The CDR3 protein is CASSLDSRQEQFF. CDR3 DNA sequence: TGCGCCAGCAGCTTGGACTCACGCCAGGAGCAGTTCTTC. Based on the CDR3 plus reference TRBV5-1 and TRBJ2-1, the full variable domain is KAGVTQTPRYLIKTRGQQVTLSCSPISGHRSVSWYQQTPGQGLQFLFEYFSETQRNKGNFPGRFSGRQFSNSRSEMNVSTLELGDSALYLCASSLDSRQEQFFGPGTRLTVL.

A note on this clone: Other DNA sequences in this sample translate to the same CDR3. The chain is built from TRBV29-1 and TRBJ2-3; a weak D match, TRBD1 (5 bases). Germline values: CDR1 SQVTM, CDR2 ANQGSEA. V was pared by 4 bases and J by 0 bases, with 8 bases between. The CDR3 is made up of 13 amino acids. The CDR3 spells CSVGGRSTDTQYF. CDR3 coding DNA: TGCAGCGTTGGGGGCAGGAGCACAGATACGCAGTATTTT.

This clone was recorded a few times. The rearrangement links TRBV7-4 to TRBJ2-2; possibly TRBD1 for D (6 bases). CDR1 is SGHVT and CDR2 is SQSDAQ in the germline V gene. This CDR3 is 15 amino acids long. V was trimmed by 9 bases and J by 3 bases, leaving 17 bases between them. The CDR3 DNA follows: TGTGCCAGTCCTCCACTCAGGGGTTACACCGGGGAGCTGTTTTTT. It yields the protein CASPPLRGYTGELFF.

V gene TRBV30 combines with J gene TRBJ1-2; 8 bases line up with TRBD1. Looked up from germline, CDR1 is GTSNPN and CDR2 is SVGIG (reference sequence). This CDR3 has 15 amino acids. After removal of 2 bases from V and 8 bases from J, the junction contained 13 bases not matched to a gene. The CDR3 DNA is TGTGCCTGGAGTTTCGGGCAGGGGGCATCTAGAGGCTACACCTTC. Translation gives CAWSFGQGASRGYTF.

This clone was observed a handful of times. CDR3 loop: CASSHPPITSGRNTGELFF. The CDR3 nucleotides are TGCGCCAGCAGCCACCCGCCGATTACTAGCGGGAGAAACACCGGGGAGCTGTTTTTT. This sequence joins TRBV4-1 and TRBJ2-2, with 11 bases that match TRBD2. Looked up from germline, CDR1 is MGHRA and CDR2 is YSYEKL. The CDR3 runs 19 residues. V was pared by 3 bases and J by 2 bases, with 11 bases of the junction left unmatched.

This clone turned up a few times. CDR3 DNA sequence: TGCAGTGCTTTTGACCGCGCTGAAGCTTTCTTT. Protein sequence: CSAFDRAEAFF. The gene calls are TRBV20-1 and TRBJ1-1; D remains ambiguous. The CDR3 consists of 11 residues. Germline V gives CDR1 DFQATT, CDR2 SNEGSKA (reference sequence). V was trimmed by 5 bases and J by 6 bases, leaving 10 bases between them.

V is TRBV6-5 and J is TRBJ1-1; D is uncertain. CDR3 length: 12 residues. Trimming removed 6 bases at V and 7 bases at J, with 12 bases between. The germline gives CDR1 MNHEY, CDR2 SVGAGI. In DNA, the CDR3 is TGTGCCAGCAGCCGTGGAGGCTTTGAAGCTTTCTTT. Protein sequence: CASSRGGFEAFF.

This clone was recorded a few times. The chain uses TRBV30 and TRBJ1-3; D remains unclear. This CDR3 has 15 residues. Germline V CDR1 and CDR2: GTSNPN, SVGIG (reference sequence). V was cut by 1 base and J by 0 bases, with 10 bases left in between. The CDR3 here is CAWSDEYNSGNTIYF. DNA for the CDR3: TGTGCCTGGAGTGACGAATACAACTCTGGAAACACCATATATTTT.

The chain employs TRBV30 and TRBJ2-7; D is undetermined. Trimming removed 2 bases at V and 6 bases at J, with 17 bases between. The germline gives CDR1 GTSNPN, CDR2 SVGIG (reference sequence). This CDR3 is 14 amino acids long. CDR3 sequence: CAWSIGVRLAEQYF. The DNA of the CDR3 is TGTGCCTGGAGTATTGGGGTCAGGTTAGCCGAGCAGTACTTC.

The chain employs TRBV10-3 and TRBJ1-1; maybe TRBD1 (5 bases). The length of the CDR3 is 12 residues. The germline V gene encodes CDR1 ENHRY and CDR2 SYGVKD. V lost 6 bases to trimming and J lost 6 bases, with 11 bases between them. Here the CDR3 DNA reads TGTGCCATCAGCCCCCAAGGGGCTGAAGCTTTCTTT. It specifies CAISPQGAEAFF.

This clone was found many times. The chain is built from TRBV18 and TRBJ2-1, with D unclear. V lost 2 bases and J lost 9, with 11 bases in between. The CDR3 is made up of 13 amino acids. CDR1 is KGHSH, CDR2 LQKENI, per germline. CDR3 sequence: CASSPGTTAEQFF. DNA of the CDR3: TGTGCCAGCTCACCAGGAACTACGGCTGAGCAGTTCTTC.

This chain connects TRBV7-9 to TRBJ1-1, with unresolved D. Trimming took 8 bases from V and 2 from J, leaving 12 bases between them. Germline CDR1 is SEHNR and CDR2 is FQNEAQ (reference sequence). This CDR3 contains 13 residues. Written as DNA, the CDR3 is TGTGCCAGCGTTGAGGTTTCAAACACTGAAGCTTTCTTT. Protein product: CASVEVSNTEAFF.

The chain carries TRBV30 and TRBJ1-4; perhaps TRBD1 as D (5 bases). V lost 5 bases to trimming and J lost 11 bases, with 21 bases between them. CDR3 size: 14 residues. Germline V lookup: CDR1 GTSNPN, CDR2 SVGIG (reference sequence). The CDR3 sequence: CAWLTTRDVKKLFF. The CDR3 DNA reads TGTGCCTGGCTTACAACCCGGGACGTCAAGAAACTGTTTTTT.

In its sample, this clone was seen once. The chain carries TRBV6-1 and TRBJ1-4, with D hard to call. The germline V and J ends were trimmed by 6 bases and 1 base, with 9 bases remaining between them. The germline V gene encodes CDR1 MNHNS and CDR2 SASEGT. This CDR3 has 14 amino acids. The CDR3 nucleotides are TGTGCCAGCAGGACGGGGAGAACTAATGAAAAACTGTTTTTT. Protein sequence: CASRTGRTNEKLFF.

This clone was recorded many times. The chain uses TRBV29-1 and TRBJ1-1; TRBD1 agrees at 8 bases. CDR1 and CDR2 (germline): SQVTM, ANQGSEA. V lost 7 bases and J lost 7; bases outside the gene matches: 17. This CDR3 has 15 residues. The CDR3 protein is CSAPGAGGRMGEAFF. In DNA form, the CDR3 reads TGCAGCGCCCCGGGGGCAGGGGGCAGGATGGGTGAAGCTTTCTTT.

This clone came up once. This chain links TRBV4-2 with TRBJ2-1; 12 bases line up with TRBD2. V lost 4 bases and J lost 10; bases outside the gene matches: 11. Germline CDR1 and CDR2: LGHNA and YNFKEQ. This CDR3 contains 16 residues. The CDR3 spells CASSLTASGGAREQFF. CDR3 sequence (DNA): TGTGCCAGCAGCCTAACGGCTAGCGGGGGGGCCAGAGAGCAGTTCTTC.

The CDR3 protein is CASTAPSGGYEQYF. The CDR3 bases are TGTGCCAGCACCGCACCTAGCGGGGGATACGAGCAGTACTTC. The chain recombines TRBV6-5 with TRBJ2-7, with 10 bases identical to TRBD2. The V gene's germline CDR1 is MNHEY and CDR2 SVGAGI. The CDR3 spans 14 residues. V dropped 7 bases and J dropped 4; count of bases not matched to a gene: 7.

The chain uses TRBV25-1 and TRBJ2-2; D possibly corresponds to TRBD2 (5 bases). Germline-derived CDR1 and CDR2 are MGHDK and SYGVNS. This CDR3 region has 13 residues. V shed 8 bases and J shed 5 bases, with 12 bases lying between them. The CDR3 DNA is TGTGCCAGCCCTCGGGGTCTGACCGGGGAGCTGTTTTTT. Translating gives CASPRGLTGELFF.